This T cell receptor (beta chain) came from a study of CD8+ T cells in alopecia areata. Looking at the study overall: After 6 to 18 months of tofacitinib, follow-up continued 6 months off drug.

V lost 3 bases, J lost 1 base, and 11 bases lay in between. The CDR3 is 15 amino acids. Germline V gene lookup returns CDR1 SGHRS and CDR2 YFSETQ. Extracted RNA was reverse transcribed into cDNA, the sequencing template. TCRdb's copy holds only in-frame clones and misses some; the assay was immunoSEQ multiplex PCR. This sample has 150,000 to 200,000 clones, with 50% to 70% found just once. The receptor was derived from a human donor with alopecia areata. The V gene is TRBV5-1, the J gene TRBJ1-3, with D perhaps matching TRBD1 (6 bases). Sequences were derived from CD4+ T cells sorted from blood, sampled at week 0. CDR3: CASSSDSTSGNTIYF. The CDR3, as DNA: TGCGCCAGCAGCTCGGACAGTACGTCTGGAAACACCATATATTTT.